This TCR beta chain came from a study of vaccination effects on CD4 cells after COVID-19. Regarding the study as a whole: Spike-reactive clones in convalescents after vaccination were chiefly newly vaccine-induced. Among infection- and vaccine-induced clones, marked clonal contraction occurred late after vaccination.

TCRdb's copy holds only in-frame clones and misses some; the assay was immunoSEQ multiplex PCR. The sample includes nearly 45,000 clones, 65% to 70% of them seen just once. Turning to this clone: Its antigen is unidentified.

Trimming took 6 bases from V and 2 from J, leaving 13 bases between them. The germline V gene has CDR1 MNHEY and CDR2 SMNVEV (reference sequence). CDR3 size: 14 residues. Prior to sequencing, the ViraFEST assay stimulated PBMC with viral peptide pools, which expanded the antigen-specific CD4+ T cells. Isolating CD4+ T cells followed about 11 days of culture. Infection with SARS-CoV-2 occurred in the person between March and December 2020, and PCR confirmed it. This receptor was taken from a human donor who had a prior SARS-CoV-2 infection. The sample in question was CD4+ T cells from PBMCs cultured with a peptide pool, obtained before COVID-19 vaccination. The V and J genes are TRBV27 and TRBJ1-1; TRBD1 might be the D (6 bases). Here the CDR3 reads CASSLGTPNTEAFF. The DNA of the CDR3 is TGTGCCAGCAGCCTCGGGACACCCAACACTGAAGCTTTCTTT.